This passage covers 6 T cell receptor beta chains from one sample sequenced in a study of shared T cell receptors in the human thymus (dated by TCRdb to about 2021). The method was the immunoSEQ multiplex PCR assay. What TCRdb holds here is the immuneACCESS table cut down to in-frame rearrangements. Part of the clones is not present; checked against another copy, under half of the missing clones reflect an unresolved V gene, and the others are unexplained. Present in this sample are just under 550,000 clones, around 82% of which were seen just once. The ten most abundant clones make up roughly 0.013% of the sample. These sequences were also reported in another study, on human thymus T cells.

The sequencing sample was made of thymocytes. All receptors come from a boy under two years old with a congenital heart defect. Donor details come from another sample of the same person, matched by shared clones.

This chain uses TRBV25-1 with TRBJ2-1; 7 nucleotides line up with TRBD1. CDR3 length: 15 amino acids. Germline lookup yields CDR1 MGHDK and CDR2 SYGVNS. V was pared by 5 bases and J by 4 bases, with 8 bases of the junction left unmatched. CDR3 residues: CASSLPGQRYNEQFF. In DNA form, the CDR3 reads TGTGCCAGCAGTTTGCCGGGACAGCGATACAATGAGCAGTTCTTC.

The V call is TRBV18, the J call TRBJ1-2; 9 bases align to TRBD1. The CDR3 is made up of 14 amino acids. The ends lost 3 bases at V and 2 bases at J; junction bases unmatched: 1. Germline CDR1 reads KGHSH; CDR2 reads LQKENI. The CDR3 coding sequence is TGTGCCAGCTCACCCGGGACAGGGAACTATGGCTACACCTTC. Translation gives CASSPGTGNYGYTF.

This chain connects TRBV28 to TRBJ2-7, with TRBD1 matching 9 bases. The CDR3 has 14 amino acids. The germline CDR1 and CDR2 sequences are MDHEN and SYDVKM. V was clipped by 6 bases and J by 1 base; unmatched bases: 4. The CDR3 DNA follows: TGTGCCAGCAGAGGGACAGGGCTTTCCTACGAGCAGTACTTC. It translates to CASRGTGLSYEQYF.

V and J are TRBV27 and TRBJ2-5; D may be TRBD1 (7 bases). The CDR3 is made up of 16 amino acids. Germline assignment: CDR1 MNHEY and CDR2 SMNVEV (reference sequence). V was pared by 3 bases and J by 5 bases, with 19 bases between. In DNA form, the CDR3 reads TGTGCCAGCAGTTTGAGGCACTCACAGGGGAGGGAGACCCAGTACTTC. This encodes CASSLRHSQGRETQYF.

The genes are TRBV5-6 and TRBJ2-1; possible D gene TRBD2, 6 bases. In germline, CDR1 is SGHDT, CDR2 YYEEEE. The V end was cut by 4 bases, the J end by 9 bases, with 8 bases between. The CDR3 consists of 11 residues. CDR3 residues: CASSVTSEQFF. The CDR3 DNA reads TGTGCCAGCAGCGTGACTAGTGAGCAGTTCTTC.

DNA of the CDR3: TGTGCCAGCAGCTTAAGGGGTAGGGGCCCTTATATGGCGGGGGTGGCTCTGGGCTACGAGCAGTACTTC. Translated, it gives CASSLRGRGPYMAGVALGYEQYF. The chain employs TRBV13 and TRBJ2-7, with TRBD2 matching over 7 bases. The CDR3 is 23 amino acids. V was clipped by 2 bases and J by 3 bases; unmatched bases: 31. CDR1 is PRHDT, CDR2 FYEKMQ, per germline (reference sequence).